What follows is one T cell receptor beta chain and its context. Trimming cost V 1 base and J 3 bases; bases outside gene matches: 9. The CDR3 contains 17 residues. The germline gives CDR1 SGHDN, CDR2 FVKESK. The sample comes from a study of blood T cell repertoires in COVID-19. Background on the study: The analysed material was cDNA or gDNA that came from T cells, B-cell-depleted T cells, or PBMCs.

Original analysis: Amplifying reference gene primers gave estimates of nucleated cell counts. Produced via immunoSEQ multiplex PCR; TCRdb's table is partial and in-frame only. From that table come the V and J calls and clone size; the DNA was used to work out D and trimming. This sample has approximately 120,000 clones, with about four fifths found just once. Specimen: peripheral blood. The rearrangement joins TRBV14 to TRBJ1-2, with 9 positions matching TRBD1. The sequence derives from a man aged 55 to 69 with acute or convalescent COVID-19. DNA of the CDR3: TGTGCCAGCAGCCAAGCCTACGGGACAGGGCCGTACTATGGCTACACCTTC. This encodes CASSQAYGTGPYYGYTF.